Below are 2 T cell receptor beta chains sequenced from a single sample in a study of beta chain features in type 1 diabetes. Expressed TCRB transcripts were sequenced because the isolated RNA had all been reverse transcribed beforehand. The table came from immunoSEQ multiplex PCR; TCRdb's copy has only in-frame clones and leaves some out. The sample records under 350,000 clones, around 7.3% being singletons. Material: central memory CD4+ T cells from blood. Receptors were obtained from a woman under 30 in good health.

The chain links TRBV28 to TRBJ1-5; maybe TRBD1 (5 bases). The germline CDR1 and CDR2 sequences are MDHEN and SYDVKM. Trimming removed 2 bases from V and 8 bases from J, with 19 bases in between. The length of the CDR3 is 16 residues. The chain's CDR3 is CASSLGGWQSPKPQHF. DNA for the CDR3: TGTGCCAGCAGTTTAGGGGGATGGCAGTCCCCAAAGCCCCAGCATTTT.

This clone was seen repeatedly, ten times or more. The genes are TRBV7-2 and TRBJ1-1, with D unclear. The CDR3 consists of 11 residues. In germline, CDR1 is SGHTA, CDR2 FQGNSA. V lost 4 bases, J lost 1 base, and 1 base lay in between. The CDR3 here is CASSWNTEAFF. The DNA of the CDR3 is TGTGCCAGCAGCTGGAACACTGAAGCTTTCTTT.